These 24 T cell receptor beta chains were all obtained from the same sample, sequenced in a study of STAT5B mutations in CD4+ large granular lymphocyte leukemia. TCRdb's copy holds only in-frame clones and misses some; the assay was immunoSEQ multiplex PCR. This table has 20,000 to 25,000 clones, roughly 83% appearing once. Sequenced input: CD4+ T cells from blood buffy coats. The receptors come from a human donor in good health.

The chain links TRBV7-2 to TRBJ1-4; D unclear. Trimming stripped 0 bases from V and 4 bases from J, with 6 bases between. CDR1 SGHTA and CDR2 FQGNSA come from the germline V gene. CDR3 size: 14 residues. This chain's CDR3 is CASSLALGNEKLFF. The CDR3 DNA reads TGTGCCAGCAGCTTAGCTCTCGGTAATGAAAAACTGTTTTTT.

This sequence joins TRBV7-9 and TRBJ1-2; maybe TRBD1 (5 bases). V lost 4 bases and J lost 8, with 26 bases in between. The CDR3 totals 17 residues. Germline V gives CDR1 SEHNR, CDR2 FQNEAQ (reference sequence). This chain's CDR3 is CASSSSLPSGTIYGYTF. Here the CDR3 DNA reads TGTGCCAGCAGCTCCAGCCTTCCTTCCGGGACCATTTACGGCTACACCTTC.

The chain is built from TRBV5-1 and TRBJ2-3; 8 nucleotides line up with TRBD1. The CDR3 has 15 residues. Trimming took 0 bases from V and 4 from J; bases not matched to a gene: 4. In germline, CDR1 is SGHRS, CDR2 YFSETQ. The chain's CDR3 is CASSLGTGFSDTQYF. CDR3 DNA: TGCGCCAGCAGCTTGGGGACAGGGTTTTCAGATACGCAGTATTTT.

The chain uses TRBV5-4 and TRBJ2-1; 10 bases agree with TRBD1. This CDR3 has 16 amino acids. V gave up 0 bases and J gave up 3 bases; unmatched junction bases: 3. From germline, CDR1 is SGHNT and CDR2 YYREEE (reference sequence). The DNA of the CDR3 is TGTGCCAGCAGCTTGGGGACAGGGGGATACTACAATGAGCAGTTCTTC. This translates into CASSLGTGGYYNEQFF.

The gene calls are TRBV29-1 and TRBJ2-7; 7 bases map to TRBD2. The CDR3 runs 13 residues. The germline V gene has CDR1 SQVTM and CDR2 ANQGSEA. V lost 1 base to trimming and J lost 7 bases; unmatched junction nucleotides: 7. CDR3 in amino acids: CSVEVGGPSEQYF. The CDR3 coding sequence is TGCAGCGTTGAAGTGGGAGGGCCCTCGGAGCAGTACTTC.

The chain combines TRBV7-9 with TRBJ1-1, with D possibly being TRBD1 (5 bases). This CDR3 comprises 15 residues. In germline, CDR1 is SEHNR, CDR2 FQNEAQ (reference sequence). Trimming removed 0 bases from V and 5 bases from J, with 13 bases in between. The CDR3 nucleotides read TGTGCCAGCAGCTTAGCGGGGGGGGAGGGAACTGAAGCTTTCTTT. It encodes CASSLAGGEGTEAFF.

The chain carries TRBV6-5 and TRBJ1-3; D uncertain. The germline V and J ends were trimmed by 4 bases and 0 bases, with 13 bases remaining between them. This CDR3 has 16 amino acids. Germline values: CDR1 MNHEY, CDR2 SVGAGI. In DNA, the CDR3 is TGTGCCAGCAGTTCCCATCTCTTGCCCTCTGGAAACACCATATATTTT. This sequence encodes CASSSHLLPSGNTIYF.

This clone has a single count. This chain links TRBV5-1 with TRBJ2-6; 9 bases agree with TRBD2. The germline V gene encodes CDR1 SGHRS and CDR2 YFSETQ. J was trimmed by 3 bases and V by 3 bases; bases with no gene match: 10. This CDR3 comprises 18 residues. The DNA for the CDR3 is TGCGCCAGCAGCTCGGAGCCGGGACTAGCACTTGGGGCCAACGTCCTGACTTTC. Translated: CASSSEPGLALGANVLTF.

This chain joins TRBV10-3 and TRBJ2-7; weak D call: TRBD2 (6 bases). V was clipped by 2 bases and J by 4 bases, with 9 bases between them. The CDR3 loop spans 13 amino acids. CDR1 and CDR2 (germline): ENHRY, SYGVKD. This chain's CDR3 is CAISEPAGYEQYF. The CDR3, as DNA: TGTGCCATCAGTGAGCCGGCGGGATACGAGCAGTACTTC.

The V gene is TRBV30, the J gene TRBJ1-1; D unresolved. The V end lost 3 bases, the J end lost 4 bases, and 21 bases lay between the germline ends. This CDR3 has 16 residues. From germline, CDR1 is GTSNPN and CDR2 SVGIG (reference sequence). CDR3 nucleotide sequence: TGTGCCTGGAGCCCAACGGCAGGAGTGGTGGGCACTGAAGCTTTCTTT. Residues: CAWSPTAGVVGTEAFF.

This clone has just a few counts. This chain links TRBV11-3 with TRBJ1-1; possibly TRBD1 for D (5 bases). This CDR3 is 17 amino acids long. Germline-derived CDR1 and CDR2 are SGHNT and YENEEA. Trimming left V 3 bases short and J 2 bases short, with 19 bases between. The CDR3 loop reads CASSFGAQSVANTEAFF. In DNA, the CDR3 is TGTGCCAGCAGCTTCGGGGCCCAAAGCGTGGCTAACACTGAAGCTTTCTTT. The whole variable domain, remainder taken from reference TRBV11-3 and TRBJ1-1, is EAGVVQSPRYKIIEKKQPVAFWCNPISGHNTLYWYLQNLGQGPELLIRYENEEAVDDSQLPKDRFSAERLKGVDSTLKIQPAELGDSAVYLCASSFGAQSVANTEAFFGQGTRLTVV.

The chain is built from TRBV7-8 and TRBJ2-2; 9 nucleotides align to TRBD2. The CDR3 is made up of 18 amino acids. Germline V gene sequence: CDR1 SGHVS, CDR2 FQNEAQ. Trimming removed 6 bases from V and 0 bases from J; junction bases left unmatched: 11. The CDR3, as DNA: TGTGCCAGCAGGCTTAAGGGGGTAGCGGGAGCGAACACCGGGGAGCTGTTTTTT. It codes for CASRLKGVAGANTGELFF.

The V call is TRBV6-6, the J call TRBJ2-7, with D unresolved. This CDR3 contains 11 residues. V lost 5 bases to trimming and J lost 3 bases, with 5 bases between them. Germline lookup yields CDR1 MNHNY and CDR2 SVGAGI (reference sequence). The CDR3: CASSRSYEQYF. The CDR3 DNA reads TGTGCCAGCAGTCGGAGCTACGAGCAGTACTTC.

J is TRBJ2-1 and V is TRBV6-4, with D maybe TRBD2 (5 bases). CDR3 length: 15 amino acids. With 3 bases removed from V and 4 bases from J, the gap between germline ends came to 13 bases. CDR1 MRHNA and CDR2 SNTAGT come from the germline V gene. DNA for the CDR3: TGTGCCAGCAGTGAAATGCCAGGAGGATACAATGAGCAGTTCTTC. Encoded protein: CASSEMPGGYNEQFF.

V is TRBV9 and J is TRBJ2-5; TRBD1 or TRBD2 may be the D gene (6 bases each). V shed 4 bases and J shed 4 bases, with 14 bases lying between them. The CDR3 sequence is 14 residues long. Germline loops: CDR1 SGDLS, CDR2 YYNGEE. Written as DNA, the CDR3 is TGTGCCAGCAGCACCGTAGGGGGAGGAGAGACCCAGTACTTC. Amino acid sequence: CASSTVGGGETQYF.

The chain carries TRBV5-4 and TRBJ2-5; D not resolved. Trimming took 0 bases from V and 4 from J, leaving 10 bases between them. The germline CDR1 and CDR2 sequences are SGHNT and YYREEE (reference sequence). The length of the CDR3 is 14 residues. CDR3 amino acids: CASSLGGEGETQYF. In DNA, the CDR3 is TGTGCCAGCAGCTTGGGTGGGGAAGGAGAGACCCAGTACTTC. The full variable domain, rest sourced from reference TRBV5-4 and TRBJ2-5, is ETGVTQSPTHLIKTRGQQVTLRCSSQSGHNTVSWYQQALGQGPQFIFQYYREEENGRGNFPPRFSGLQFPNYSSELNVNALELDDSALYLCASSLGGEGETQYFGPGTRLLVL.

The rearrangement joins TRBV9 to TRBJ2-1; unclear D gene. Trimming stripped 3 bases from V and 6 bases from J, with 13 bases between. CDR3 length equals 14 residues. Germline V gives CDR1 SGDLS, CDR2 YYNGEE. CDR3 sequence: CASSGDFGINEQFF. CDR3 DNA sequence: TGTGCCAGCAGCGGGGATTTCGGTATCAATGAGCAGTTCTTC.

This clone has only one observation. CDR3 sequence: CASSPNTGFTDTQYF. CDR3 bases: TGTGCCAGCAGCCCCAATACAGGCTTCACAGATACGCAGTATTTT. V is TRBV4-2 and J is TRBJ2-3, with a weak D call TRBD1 (5 bases). The length of the CDR3 is 15 residues. The ends were cut back, 4 bases at V and 2 bases at J, with 13 bases in the middle. Germline CDR1 reads LGHNA; CDR2 reads YNFKEQ.

In this sample, this clone turned up once. The V and J genes are TRBV6-6 and TRBJ2-7; D remains unclear. Trimming took off 7 bases at V and 5 bases at J, with 21 bases between the two ends. Germline V gene data show CDR1 as MNHNY and CDR2 as SVGAGI (reference sequence). This CDR3 has 15 residues. The CDR3 spells CASTPLAARVDEQYF. The DNA of the CDR3 is TGTGCCAGCACCCCCCTGGCAGCAAGGGTTGACGAGCAGTACTTC.

The chain joins TRBV10-2 to TRBJ2-3; D is perhaps TRBD1 or TRBD2 (5 bases each). V was shortened by 8 bases and J by 5 bases, with 23 bases between the two germline ends. Germline V lookup: CDR1 WSHSY, CDR2 SAAADI. CDR3 size: 16 residues. The CDR3 loop is CASATTPGPTRDTQYF. The CDR3 DNA is TGCGCCAGCGCCACAACGCCGGGGCCTACACGAGATACGCAGTATTTT.

This clone was detected only a few times. The chain is built from TRBV7-2 and TRBJ2-7, with 11 bases fitting TRBD2. This CDR3 contains 18 residues. Germline lookup yields CDR1 SGHTA and CDR2 FQGNSA. V lost 1 base, J lost 0 bases, and 8 bases stayed unmatched. The CDR3 protein is CASSLGASGRTSSYEQYF. CDR3 coding DNA: TGTGCCAGCAGCTTAGGGGCTAGCGGGAGGACGAGCTCCTACGAGCAGTACTTC.

This chain links TRBV4-1 with TRBJ2-7, with TRBD1 matching over 9 bases. With V trimmed by 3 bases and J by 4 bases, 7 bases remained unmatched. The CDR3 covers 15 residues. Germline V gene lookup returns CDR1 MGHRA and CDR2 YSYEKL. Here the CDR3 reads CASSQPGQGLYEQYF. CDR3 nucleotide sequence: TGCGCCAGCAGCCAGCCGGGACAGGGCCTGTACGAGCAGTACTTC.

The rearrangement uses TRBV19 and TRBJ2-5; D perhaps matches TRBD2 (6 bases). The CDR3 runs 15 residues. V was clipped by 2 bases and J by 0 bases, with 10 bases between them. Germline loops: CDR1 LNHDA, CDR2 SQIVND (reference sequence). Written as DNA, the CDR3 is TGTGCCAGTAGTATAAGCGGGTGGTACCAAGAGACCCAGTACTTC. This gives the protein CASSISGWYQETQYF. Based on the CDR3 plus reference TRBV19 and TRBJ2-5, the full variable domain is DGGITQSPKYLFRKEGQNVTLSCEQNLNHDAMYWYRQDPGQGLRLIYYSQIVNDFQKGDIAEGYSVSREKKESFPLTVTSAQKNPTAFYLCASSISGWYQETQYFGPGTRLLVL.

The gene calls are TRBV10-3 and TRBJ2-7; D could derive from TRBD1 or TRBD2 (6 bases each). Germline-derived CDR1 and CDR2 are ENHRY and SYGVKD. The CDR3 contains 13 residues. Trimming took off 2 bases at V and 10 bases at J, with 15 bases between the two ends. The CDR3 sequence: CAISENRDFVQYF. The CDR3 DNA is TGTGCCATCAGTGAGAACAGGGACTTCGTCCAGTACTTC.